A single count supports the clone carrying this T cell receptor beta chain. The antigen remains unidentified. J lost 5 bases, V lost 2 bases, and 8 bases had no gene match. This CDR3 spans 15 amino acids. Germline assignment: CDR1 SGHRS and CDR2 YFSETQ. People who had autoimmune disease history or systemic immunosuppression were excluded. This sample was included in a study of OX40 agonist ivuxolimab in advanced cancers. Whole-study findings and limits: Both blood CD4+ and CD8+ T cells showed clonal growth by week 6 at 0.1 to 3.0 mg/kg.

Generated by immunoSEQ multiplex PCR, the TCRdb table keeps only in-frame clones and is missing some. The data hold 90,000 to 120,000 clones, with around 93% observed a single time. This sequence joins TRBV5-1 and TRBJ2-5, with 8 bases lining up with TRBD1. Sequencing was performed on CD4+ or CD8+ T cells sorted from blood, taken in a trial of the OX40 agonist ivuxolimab. The source is an adult with an advanced solid tumor such as melanoma, head and neck, liver or kidney cancer. CDR3 residues: CASSFQGAGGETQYF. Written as DNA, the CDR3 is TGCGCCAGCAGCTTTCAGGGGGCTGGAGGGGAGACCCAGTACTTC.